This T cell receptor (beta chain) was recovered during a study of cytomegalovirus exposure and HLA in healthy donors. Study-level results: As a later analysis showed, several of the most significant clusters appeared to be linked to common viral pathogens. The authors listed around 150 TCR beta chains as cytomegalovirus-associated.

The PCR had 60 Vbeta and 13 Jbeta primers. TCRdb's table, derived via immunoSEQ multiplex PCR, lists solely in-frame clones and lacks some. Here the sample spans 120,000 to 150,000 clones, about three quarters being singletons. Of note for this clone: Its antigen is undetermined.

The material sequenced was PBMCs. This receptor was taken from a woman aged 40 to 55 in good health and CMV-seronegative.

CDR3 in DNA: TGTGCCAGCAGCCCTCATCTTCGACAGGGCCCTGAAGCTTTCTTT. As protein: CASSPHLRQGPEAFF. The rearrangement links TRBV9 to TRBJ1-1; TRBD1 aligns across 7 bases. The germline CDR1 and CDR2 sequences are SGDLS and YYNGEE. The CDR3 length is 15 residues. Germline trimming cut 4 bases from V and 6 bases from J; bases unmatched to any gene: 12.